This T cell receptor (beta chain) was documented in a study of T cell repertoires in cytomegalovirus infection. Study summary: Evidence of both CMV infection and a matching HLA type came from public TCR beta signatures.

As to this clonotype: Its antigen remains unidentified.

One entry per CDR3 protein results from TCRdb running MiXCR on the reads. Of approximately 130,000 distinct CDR3 sequences in the sample, around 25% were seen once. This CDR3 comprises 17 residues. J lost 2 bases, V lost 8 bases, and 12 bases had no gene match. CDR1 is MNHEY, CDR2 SMNVEV, per germline (reference sequence). Whole-study findings and limits: Dominating the ex vivo response were HLA-C-restricted CMV-specific TCR beta clonotypes.

The sequence came from a human donor in good health (CMV status not recorded). Some clones in this sample may be carry-over from other donors' samples. The J gene is TRBJ2-1, the V gene TRBV27; 10 bases map to TRBD2. Material for sequencing was PBMCs, sequenced either directly or after in vitro stimulation (not recorded which). CDR3 protein: CASWGTSASAAYNEQFF. Here the CDR3 DNA reads TGTGCCAGCTGGGGGACTAGCGCCTCCGCCGCCTACAATGAGCAGTTCTTC.